This T cell receptor (beta chain) emerged from a study of CD8+ T cells in alopecia areata. For the study at large: The graft donors were approximately 6-12-month-old C3H/HeJ mice with spontaneous alopecia, and their skin went to roughly 6-11-week-old female C3H/HeJ mice.

Deletions cut 5 bases from V and 3 bases from J, with 7 bases between. CDR1 and CDR2 from the germline V gene are MSHET and SYDVDS. This CDR3 is 12 amino acids long. As for this clone: Genes and germline come from the mouse. The CDR3 end lies 4 residues beyond the end of the read and is filled in from the germline J gene.

Sequencing relied on a cDNA template that was reverse transcribed from extracted RNA. The method was immunoSEQ multiplex PCR; TCRdb's version includes in-frame clones alone and lacks a portion of them. The specimen has around 100,000 clones, none found just once. The TCR comes from a C3H/HeJ mouse with alopecia areata. Mouse MHC haplotype: H2-k. The sequenced sample consisted of lesional skin. V is TRBV29 and J is TRBJ1-2; D may be TRBD1 (6 bases). CDR3 amino acids: CASSPGDSDYTF. The CDR3 bases that were read are TGTGCTAGCAGTCCAGGGGACTCC.